This TCR beta chain was sequenced for a study of blood T cell repertoires in COVID-19. At the level of the study: T cells, B-cell-depleted T cells, or PBMCs provided the cDNA or gDNA that served as material.

This CDR3 region has 16 residues. Deletions cut 0 bases from V and 0 bases from J, with 12 bases between. Germline CDR1 is LGHNA and CDR2 is YSLEER. In the authors' methods: From reference gene primer amplification, estimates of nucleated cell counts were derived. TCRdb's copy holds only in-frame clones and misses some; the assay was immunoSEQ multiplex PCR. D and trimming come from the DNA, and the V and J calls and clone size come from that table. The table records about 270,000 clones, approximately 86% of them present only once. The specimen was peripheral blood. The chain employs TRBV4-3 and TRBJ2-7; D perhaps matches TRBD1 (5 bases). The clonotype was recovered from a young woman with acute or convalescent COVID-19. This chain's CDR3 is CASSQEQDTYSYEQYF. The CDR3 region has the DNA TGCGCCAGCAGCCAAGAACAGGACACCTACTCCTACGAGCAGTACTTC.